Listed below are T cell receptor beta chains from one sample, sequenced in a study of OX40 agonist ivuxolimab in advanced cancers. Using immunoSEQ multiplex PCR, the repertoire was profiled, and TCRdb retains in-frame clones only, with some absent. The sample lists some 100,000 clones; roughly 90% were seen once. Sample: CD4+ or CD8+ T cells sorted from blood, taken in a trial of the OX40 agonist ivuxolimab. These receptors originate from an adult with an advanced solid tumor such as melanoma, head and neck, liver or kidney cancer. Both conserved end residues are part of each CDR3. The D gene is left open where the match is weak. The size field is filled for only some rows; it gives once, few, many or a size class.

J gene,clone size,D gene,V gene,CDR3 DNA,CDR3 protein
TRBJ2-7,-,-,TRBV5-4,TGTGCCAGCAGCCCCGGTTTGTTCGGCGAGCAGTACTTC,CASSPGLFGEQYF
TRBJ2-1,-,TRBD1,TRBV6-1,TGTGCCAGCAGCCCGACAGGGGGAAATGAGCAGTTCTTC,CASSPTGGNEQFF
TRBJ2-6,-,TRBD1,TRBV9,TGTGCCAGCAGCGTAGCTACTAGGACAGGGTGGTCTGGGGCCAACGTCCTGACTTTC,CASSVATRTGWSGANVLTF
TRBJ2-7,few,TRBD2,TRBV10-2,TGCGCCAGCAGTGCAACCACCGGGACTAGTGCGAGCGAGCAGTACTTC,CASSATTGTSASEQYF
TRBJ1-1,-,-,TRBV19,TGTGCCAGTAGTATTGTTTCTGGCAGTCCGAACACTGAAGCTTTCTTT,CASSIVSGSPNTEAFF
TRBJ1-6,-,-,TRBV5-4,TGTGCCAGCAGCCCCCAAGCAGGGGTCTCCTATAATTCACCCCTCCACTTT,CASSPQAGVSYNSPLHF
TRBJ2-7,once,-,TRBV28,TGTGCCAGCAGTTTAAAGTCGTACGAGCAGTACTTC,CASSLKSYEQYF
TRBJ2-5,-,-,TRBV7-9,TGTGCCAGCAGCCTTCTAACAGGTGCCGTGGAGACCCAGTACTTC,CASSLLTGAVETQYF
TRBJ2-7,-,TRBD2,TRBV5-4,TGTGCCAGCAGCTTGGAGACTAGCGGCCCCTACGAGCAGTACTTC,CASSLETSGPYEQYF
TRBJ2-3,-,-,TRBV19,TGTGCCAGTAGTATAGTCCGGACGGCCTTGGAAGATACGCAGTATTTT,CASSIVRTALEDTQYF
TRBJ2-1,-,-,TRBV7-8,TGTGCCAGCAGCTCGGGGGTTAATGAGCAGTTCTTC,CASSSGVNEQFF
TRBJ2-1,-,TRBD2,TRBV2,TGTGCCAGCAGACCCCGTAGCGGGAGCCTGAGAAATGAGCAGTTCTTC,CASRPRSGSLRNEQFF
TRBJ1-3,-,TRBD1,TRBV5-8,TGTGCCAGCAGCTTGTCCTGGACAGGGGTCGGAAACACCATATATTTT,CASSLSWTGVGNTIYF
TRBJ2-5,-,TRBD1,TRBV7-6,TGTGCCAGCAGCGCAGGGGGCGCGGAGACCCAGTACTTC,CASSAGGAETQYF
TRBJ2-5,-,-,TRBV27,TGTGCCAGCAGTTTAGGCGAGACCCAGTACTTC,CASSLGETQYF
TRBJ2-1,-,-,TRBV7-2,TGTGCCAGCAGCTTGGACGGAGACAATGAGCAGTTCTTC,CASSLDGDNEQFF
TRBJ1-5,-,TRBD1,TRBV19,TGTGCCAGTGGGACAGGTCAGCCCCAGCATTTT,CASGTGQPQHF
TRBJ2-2,-,-,TRBV6-4,TGTGCCACCCGTCCGGGGGAGGTCACCGGGGAGCTGTTTTTT,CATRPGEVTGELFF
TRBJ2-5,-,TRBD2,TRBV4-1,TGCGCCAGCAGAAGGACTAGCGGGGTCCTCCAAGAGACCCAGTACTTC,CASRRTSGVLQETQYF
TRBJ2-7,-,-,TRBV11-2,TGTGCCAGCAGCTTAGGGGTGATCTCCTACGAGCAGTACTTC,CASSLGVISYEQYF
TRBJ1-1,-,-,TRBV7-9,TGTGCCAGCAGCTACTCCGTGGGTGAAGCTTTCTTT,CASSYSVGEAFF
TRBJ2-7,once,-,TRBV7-9,TGTGCCAGCAGCTTAGGAGAGAGCTACGAGCAGTACTTC,CASSLGESYEQYF
TRBJ1-3,-,-,TRBV15,TGTGCCACCAGCAGAGATCGGGCTCTATTGTCGTCTGGAAACACCATATATTTT,CATSRDRALLSSGNTIYF
TRBJ2-6,-,-,TRBV6-6,TGTGCCAGCAGTTACCCTGGGTCTGGGGCCAACGTCCTGACTTTC,CASSYPGSGANVLTF
TRBJ2-2,-,-,TRBV14,TGTGCCAGCAGCCAACATCCGAACACCGGGGAGCTGTTTTTT,CASSQHPNTGELFF
TRBJ1-3,-,TRBD1,TRBV4-1,TGCGCCAGCAGCCAAGAAGGGGCAGGGGGGACTTCTTCTGGAAACACCATATATTTT,CASSQEGAGGTSSGNTIYF
TRBJ1-2,-,-,TRBV5-1,TGCGCCAGCAGCCCCGACGGCAACTATGGCTACACCTTC,CASSPDGNYGYTF
TRBJ2-2,-,-,TRBV2,TGTGCCAGCAGTGAAGTCGGGCCTAACACCGGGGAGCTGTTTTTT,CASSEVGPNTGELFF
TRBJ2-2,once,TRBD1,TRBV9,TGTGCCAGCAGCACCCGACAGGGATCCACCGGGGAGCTGTTTTTT,CASSTRQGSTGELFF
TRBJ1-1,-,TRBD1,TRBV11-2,TGTGCCAGCAGCTTATCTTCGACAGGGCGCACTGAAGCTTTCTTT,CASSLSSTGRTEAFF
TRBJ2-1,-,-,TRBV27,TGTGCCAGCAGGAGGGTGACCTACAATGAGCAGTTCTTC,CASRRVTYNEQFF
TRBJ2-5,-,TRBD1,TRBV6-1,TGTGCCAGCAGTGAAAAGGGAACAGGGGGAGGCCGGCGGAAAGAGACCCAGTACTTC,CASSEKGTGGGRRKETQYF
TRBJ2-6,-,-,TRBV19,TGTGCCACTGAACCTTCCGGGACAACATTTTCTGGGGCCAACGTCCTGACTTTC,CATEPSGTTFSGANVLTF
TRBJ2-7,once,TRBD1,TRBV27,TGTGCCAGCAGTTTAGACAGGGGAAACTACGAGCAGTACTTC,CASSLDRGNYEQYF
TRBJ1-1,-,-,TRBV6-5,TGTGCCAGCAGTTACTTCCGAAGCGCGAACACTGAAGCTTTCTTT,CASSYFRSANTEAFF
TRBJ1-6,-,-,TRBV5-1,TGCGCCAGCAGCTTGGGGTCTTCATTACCCCTCCACTTT,CASSLGSSLPLHF
TRBJ1-2,-,TRBD1,TRBV10-2,TGCGCCAGCAGGCCCGGGACAGGGGAGGGTGGCTATGGCTACACCTTC,CASRPGTGEGGYGYTF
TRBJ2-1,-,TRBD2,TRBV18,TGTGCCAGCTCACCACCTCGACGGGCTAGCGGGGGGGCGCGGAATGAGCAGTTCTTC,CASSPPRRASGGARNEQFF
TRBJ2-3,-,TRBD1,TRBV15,TGTGCCACCGCCTGGGGACAGGGAGAAGATACGCAGTATTTT,CATAWGQGEDTQYF
TRBJ1-6,-,-,TRBV30,TGTGCCTGGAGTGTACCCCCCATTACAACCTATAATTCACCCCTCCACTTT,CAWSVPPITTYNSPLHF
TRBJ2-1,-,-,TRBV6-4,TGTGCCAGCAGTGAATCGGGGAGGTACAATGAGCAGTTCTTC,CASSESGRYNEQFF
TRBJ2-1,-,TRBD2,TRBV5-4,TGTGCCAGCAGCCGGGGACTAGCGGGGGGGATGGAGCAGTTCTTC,CASSRGLAGGMEQFF